This entry describes one T cell receptor (beta chain). What it binds is unknown. Germline assignment: CDR1 SEHNR and CDR2 FQNEAQ (reference sequence). The V gene lost 2 bases and the J gene lost 2 bases, with 13 bases spanning the gap. The CDR3 has 17 amino acids. The sample comes from a study of CD8+CD57+ T cells in acquired aplastic anemia. Study-wide context: Sorted CD4+ and CD8+ cells gave a mean 3.2 ug DNA, range roughly 0.18 to 27.4 ug. Study-wide findings and caveats: Patients and healthy controls showed no significant CD8+ Simpson's diversity difference. About 30 CD8+ CDR3 sequences occurred in both the patients and the controls.

The use of genomic DNA as template underpinned the TCR beta VDJ and CDR3 profiling. MiXCR was run by TCRdb on the reads, yielding one entry per CDR3 protein. In the table there are 250,000 to 350,000 distinct CDR3 sequences, about three fifths of which are singletons. Sequencing was done on patients that had shown CD8+CD57+ cell expansion by flow cytometry. V gene TRBV7-9 combines with J gene TRBJ2-6; D unresolved. The sample comprised sorted CD4+, CD8+, or CD8+CD57+ T cells (not recorded which) from PBMCs. The origin of this receptor is a human donor with aplastic anemia. CDR3 DNA: TGTGCCAGCAGCTTAATGGGATCTGGGGCTGGGGCCAACGTCCTGACTTTC. As protein: CASSLMGSGAGANVLTF.